This TCR beta chain is drawn from a study of blood T cell repertoires in COVID-19. Overall study context: COVID-19 samples collected from the United States, Italy and Spain covered acute and convalescent phases. The cDNA or gDNA used as material had been derived from T cells, B-cell-depleted T cells, or PBMCs.

Study processing details: Amplifying reference gene primers gave estimates of nucleated cell counts. Method: immunoSEQ multiplex PCR; TCRdb's copy keeps in-frame clones and lacks some. V and J calls and clone size come straight from that table; D and trimming were deduced from the DNA. The data contain around 200,000 clones, 80% to 90% of them singletons. Trimming removed 3 bases from V and 10 bases from J; junction bases left unmatched: 9. The germline V gene has CDR1 SNHLY and CDR2 FYNNEI. The CDR3 is made up of 14 amino acids. The sequenced material came from peripheral blood. The sequence was collected from a man in his forties or fifties with active or convalescent COVID-19. The V and J genes are TRBV2 and TRBJ1-1; 9 nucleotides match TRBD1. CDR3 residues: CASSDPTGGMGAFF. The CDR3 nucleotides are TGTGCCAGCAGTGACCCGACAGGGGGTATGGGAGCTTTCTTT.